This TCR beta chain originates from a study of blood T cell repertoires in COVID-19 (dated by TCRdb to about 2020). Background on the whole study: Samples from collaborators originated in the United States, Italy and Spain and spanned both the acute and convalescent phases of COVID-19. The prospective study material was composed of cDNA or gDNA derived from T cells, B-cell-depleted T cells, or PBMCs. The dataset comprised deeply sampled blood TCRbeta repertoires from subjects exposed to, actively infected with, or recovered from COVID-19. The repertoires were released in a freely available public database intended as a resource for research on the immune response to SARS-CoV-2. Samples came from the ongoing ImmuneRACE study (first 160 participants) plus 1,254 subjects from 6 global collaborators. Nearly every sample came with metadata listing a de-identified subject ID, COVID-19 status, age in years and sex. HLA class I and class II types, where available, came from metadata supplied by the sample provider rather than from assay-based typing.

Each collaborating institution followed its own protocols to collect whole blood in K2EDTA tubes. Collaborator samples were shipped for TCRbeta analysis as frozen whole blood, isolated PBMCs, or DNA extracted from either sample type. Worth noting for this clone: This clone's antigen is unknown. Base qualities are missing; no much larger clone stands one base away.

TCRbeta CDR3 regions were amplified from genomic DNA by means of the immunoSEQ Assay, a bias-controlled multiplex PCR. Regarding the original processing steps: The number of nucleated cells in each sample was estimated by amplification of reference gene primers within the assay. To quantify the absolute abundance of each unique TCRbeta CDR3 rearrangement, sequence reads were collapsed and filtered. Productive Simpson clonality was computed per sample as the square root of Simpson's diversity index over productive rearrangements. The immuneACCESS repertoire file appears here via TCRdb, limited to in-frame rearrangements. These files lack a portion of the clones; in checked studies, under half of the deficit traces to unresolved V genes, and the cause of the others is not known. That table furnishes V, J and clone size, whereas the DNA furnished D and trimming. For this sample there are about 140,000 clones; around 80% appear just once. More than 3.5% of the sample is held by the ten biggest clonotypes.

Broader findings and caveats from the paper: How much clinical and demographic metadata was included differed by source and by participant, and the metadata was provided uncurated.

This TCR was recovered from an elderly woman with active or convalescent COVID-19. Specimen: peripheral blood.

The encoded CDR3 is CASSLVASGFNEQYF. The nucleotide sequence reads TGTGCCAGCAGCTTAGTCGCGTCAGGGTTTAACGAGCAGTACTTC. The chain is encoded by TRBV7-9 joined to TRBJ2-7; possibly the D gene is TRBD1, per 5 matching bases. Sequences SEHNR (CDR1) and FQNEAQ (CDR2) are obtained from the germline V gene (reference sequence). Trimming removed 1 base from V and 5 bases from J, leaving 15 bases between the germline ends. CDR3 length: 15 amino acids, cysteine to phenylalanine. Only the CDR3 part of the read is kept: 45 bases, read in frame from the first base.